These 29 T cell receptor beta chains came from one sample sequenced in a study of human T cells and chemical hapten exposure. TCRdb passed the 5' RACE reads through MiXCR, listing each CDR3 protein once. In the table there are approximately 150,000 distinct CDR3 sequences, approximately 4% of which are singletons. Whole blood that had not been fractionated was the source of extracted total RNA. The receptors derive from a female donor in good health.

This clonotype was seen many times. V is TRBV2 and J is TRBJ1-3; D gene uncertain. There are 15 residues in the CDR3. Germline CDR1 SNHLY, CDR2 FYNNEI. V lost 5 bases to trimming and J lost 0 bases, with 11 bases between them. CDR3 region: CASSLDGSSGNTIYF. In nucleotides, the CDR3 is TGTGCCAGCAGTTTGGACGGAAGCTCTGGAAACACCATATATTTT.

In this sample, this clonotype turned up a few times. The CDR3 sequence: CASSLVGGGQRDTQYF. CDR3 nucleotides: TGCGCCAGCAGCTTGGTAGGGGGGGGCCAGAGAGATACGCAGTATTTT. V gene TRBV5-1 combines with J gene TRBJ2-3, with D tentatively TRBD2 (7 bases). The germline V and J ends were trimmed by 0 bases and 5 bases, with 16 bases remaining between them. The length of the CDR3 is 16 residues. CDR1 SGHRS and CDR2 YFSETQ come from the germline V gene. Drawing the rest from reference TRBV5-1 and TRBJ2-3, the complete variable domain is KAGVTQTPRYLIKTRGQQVTLSCSPISGHRSVSWYQQTPGQGLQFLFEYFSETQRNKGNFPGRFSGRQFSNSRSEMNVSTLELGDSALYLCASSLVGGGQRDTQYFGPGTRLTVL.

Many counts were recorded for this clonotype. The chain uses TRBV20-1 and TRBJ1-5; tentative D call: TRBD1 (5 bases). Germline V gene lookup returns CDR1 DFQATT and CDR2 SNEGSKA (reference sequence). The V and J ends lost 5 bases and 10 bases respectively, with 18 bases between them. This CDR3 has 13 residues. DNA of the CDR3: TGCAGTGCTCATCGACGGAGCCAGGGACCCCAGCATTTT. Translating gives CSAHRRSQGPQHF.

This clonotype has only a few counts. This chain's CDR3 is CASSPRGLRGADTQYF. The CDR3 DNA follows: TGTGCCAGCAGCCCGAGGGGACTAAGAGGAGCAGATACGCAGTATTTT. The chain links TRBV7-9 to TRBJ2-3, with 7 bases lining up with TRBD2. The CDR3 sequence is 16 residues long. V lost 5 bases to trimming and J lost 4 bases; unmatched junction nucleotides: 12. From germline, CDR1 is SEHNR and CDR2 FQNEAQ (reference sequence).

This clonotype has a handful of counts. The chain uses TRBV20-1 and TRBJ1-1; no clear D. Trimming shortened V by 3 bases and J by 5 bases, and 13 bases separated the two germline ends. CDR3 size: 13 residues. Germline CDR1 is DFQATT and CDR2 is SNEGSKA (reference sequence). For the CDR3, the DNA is TGCAGTGCTAGCGGTCAGCGCGAGACTGAAGCTTTCTTT. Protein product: CSASGQRETEAFF.

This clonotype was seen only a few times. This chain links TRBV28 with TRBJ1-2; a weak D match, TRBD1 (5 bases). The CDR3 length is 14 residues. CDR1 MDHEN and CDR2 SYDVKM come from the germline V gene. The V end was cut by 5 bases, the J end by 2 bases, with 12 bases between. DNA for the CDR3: TGTGCCAGCAGTCGGGGACCTCCGAACTATGGCTACACCTTC. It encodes CASSRGPPNYGYTF.

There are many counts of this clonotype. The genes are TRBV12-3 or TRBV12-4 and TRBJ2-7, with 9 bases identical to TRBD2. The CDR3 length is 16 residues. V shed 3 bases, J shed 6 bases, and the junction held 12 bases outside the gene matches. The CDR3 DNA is TGTGCCAGCAGTTTCCCGCTAGCGGGAACGTTAATCGAGCAGTACTTC. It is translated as CASSFPLAGTLIEQYF.

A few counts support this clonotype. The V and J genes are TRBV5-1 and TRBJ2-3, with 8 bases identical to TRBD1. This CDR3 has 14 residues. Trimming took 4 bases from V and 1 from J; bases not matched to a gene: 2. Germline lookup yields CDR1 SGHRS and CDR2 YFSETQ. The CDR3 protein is CASSPDRGTDTQYF. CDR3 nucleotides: TGCGCCAGCAGCCCGGACAGGGGCACAGATACGCAGTATTTT. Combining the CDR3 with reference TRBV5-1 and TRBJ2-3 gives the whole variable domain KAGVTQTPRYLIKTRGQQVTLSCSPISGHRSVSWYQQTPGQGLQFLFEYFSETQRNKGNFPGRFSGRQFSNSRSEMNVSTLELGDSALYLCASSPDRGTDTQYFGPGTRLTVL.

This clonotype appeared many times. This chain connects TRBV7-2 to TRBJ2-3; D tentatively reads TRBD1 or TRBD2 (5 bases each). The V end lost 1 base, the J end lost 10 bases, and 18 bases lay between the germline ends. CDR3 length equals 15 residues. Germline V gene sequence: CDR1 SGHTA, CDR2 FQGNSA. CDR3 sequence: CASSLDFGAESPQYF. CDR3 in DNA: TGTGCCAGCAGCTTAGATTTCGGGGCTGAGTCGCCGCAGTATTTT. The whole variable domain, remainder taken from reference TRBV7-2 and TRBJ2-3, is GAGVSQSPSNKVTEKGKDVELRCDPISGHTALYWYRQSLGQGLEFLIYFQGNSAPDKSGLPSDRFSAERTGGSVSTLTIQRTQQEDSAVYLCASSLDFGAESPQYFGPGTRLTVL.

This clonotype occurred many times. The CDR3 DNA follows: TGTGCCAGCTCACCACCGATACAGGGACGTGATACGCAGTATTTT. It yields the protein CASSPPIQGRDTQYF. The chain is built from TRBV18 and TRBJ2-3; perhaps TRBD1 as D (6 bases). V was pared by 0 bases and J by 6 bases, with 13 bases between. Germline V gene data show CDR1 as KGHSH and CDR2 as LQKENI. The CDR3 consists of 15 residues.

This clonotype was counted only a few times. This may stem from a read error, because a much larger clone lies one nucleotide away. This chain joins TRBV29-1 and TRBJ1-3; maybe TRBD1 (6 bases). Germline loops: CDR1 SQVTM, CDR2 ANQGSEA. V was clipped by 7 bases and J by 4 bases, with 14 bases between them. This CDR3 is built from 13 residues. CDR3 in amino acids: CSGLGQRGNTIYF. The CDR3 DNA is TGCAGCGGACTAGGACAGCGGGGAAACACCATATATTTT.

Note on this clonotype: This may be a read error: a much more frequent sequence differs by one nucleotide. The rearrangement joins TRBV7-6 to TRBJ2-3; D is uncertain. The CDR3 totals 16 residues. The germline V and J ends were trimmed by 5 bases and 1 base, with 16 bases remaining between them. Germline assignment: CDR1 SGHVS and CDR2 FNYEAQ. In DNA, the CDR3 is TGTGCCAGCAGCCGATTTAGCAGTAGAGGCACAGATACGCAGTATTTT. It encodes CASSRFSSRGTDTQYF.

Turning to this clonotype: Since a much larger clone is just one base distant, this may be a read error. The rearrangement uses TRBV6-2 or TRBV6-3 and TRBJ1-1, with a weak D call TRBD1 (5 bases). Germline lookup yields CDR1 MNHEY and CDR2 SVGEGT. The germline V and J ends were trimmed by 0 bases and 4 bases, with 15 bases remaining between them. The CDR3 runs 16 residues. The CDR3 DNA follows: TGTGCCAGCAGTTACTCGGCAGGGCGCATGACCACTGAAGCTTTCTTT. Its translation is CASSYSAGRMTTEAFF.

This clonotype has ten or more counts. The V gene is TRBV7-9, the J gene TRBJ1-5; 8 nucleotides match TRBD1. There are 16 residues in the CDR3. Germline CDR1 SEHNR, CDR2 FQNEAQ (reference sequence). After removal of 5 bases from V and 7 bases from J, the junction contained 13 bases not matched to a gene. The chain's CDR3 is CASSPGQGGRRQPQHF. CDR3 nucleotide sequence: TGTGCCAGCAGCCCTGGACAGGGCGGTCGTAGGCAGCCCCAGCATTTT.

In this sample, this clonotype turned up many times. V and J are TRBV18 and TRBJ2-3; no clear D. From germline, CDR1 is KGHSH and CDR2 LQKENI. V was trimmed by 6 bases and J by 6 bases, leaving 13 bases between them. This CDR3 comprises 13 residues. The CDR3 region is CASSPQVKDTQYF. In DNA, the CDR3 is TGTGCCAGCTCCCCCCAAGTGAAGGATACGCAGTATTTT.

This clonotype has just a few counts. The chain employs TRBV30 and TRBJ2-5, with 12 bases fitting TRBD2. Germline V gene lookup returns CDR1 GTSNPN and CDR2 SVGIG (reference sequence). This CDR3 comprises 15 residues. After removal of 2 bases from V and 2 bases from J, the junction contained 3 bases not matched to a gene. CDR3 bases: TGTGCCTGGAGTTTGACTAGCGGGGGACAAGAGACCCAGTACTTC. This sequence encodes CAWSLTSGGQETQYF.

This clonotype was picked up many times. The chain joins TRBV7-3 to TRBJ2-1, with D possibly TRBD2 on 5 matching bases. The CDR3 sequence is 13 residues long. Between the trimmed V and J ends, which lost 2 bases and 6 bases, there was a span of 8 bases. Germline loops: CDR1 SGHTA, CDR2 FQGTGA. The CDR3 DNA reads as TGTGCCAGCAGCTTACCCACTAGCAATGAGCAGTTCTTC. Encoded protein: CASSLPTSNEQFF.

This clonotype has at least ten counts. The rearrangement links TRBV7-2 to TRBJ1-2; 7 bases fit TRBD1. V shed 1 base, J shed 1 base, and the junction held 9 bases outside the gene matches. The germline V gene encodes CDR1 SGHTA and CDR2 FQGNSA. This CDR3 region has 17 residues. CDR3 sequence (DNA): TGTGCCAGCAGCTTAGACCATCGGACAGGCCTTAACTATGGCTACACCTTC. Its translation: CASSLDHRTGLNYGYTF.

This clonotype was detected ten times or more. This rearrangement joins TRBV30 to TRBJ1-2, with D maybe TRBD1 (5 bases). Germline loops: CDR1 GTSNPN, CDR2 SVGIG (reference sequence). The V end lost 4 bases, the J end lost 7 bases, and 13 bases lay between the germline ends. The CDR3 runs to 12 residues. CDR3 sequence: CAWTYSGGGYTF. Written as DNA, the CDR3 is TGTGCCTGGACCTACTCTGGGGGTGGCTACACCTTC. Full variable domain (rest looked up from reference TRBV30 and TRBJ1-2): SQTIHQWPATLVQPVGSPLSLECTVEGTSNPNLYWYRQAAGRGLQLLFYSVGIGQISSEVPQNLSASRPQDRQFILSSKKLLLSDSGFYLCAWTYSGGGYTFGSGTRLTVV.

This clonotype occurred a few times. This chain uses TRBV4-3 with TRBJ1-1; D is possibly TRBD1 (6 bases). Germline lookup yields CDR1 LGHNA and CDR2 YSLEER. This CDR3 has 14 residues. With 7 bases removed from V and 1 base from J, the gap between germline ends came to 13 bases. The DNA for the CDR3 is TGCGCCAGCAAGAGACAGGAAGAGAACACTGAAGCTTTCTTT. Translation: CASKRQEENTEAFF.

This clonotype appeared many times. The CDR3 is CSVEVGSRGLYSYEQYF. CDR3 in DNA: TGCAGCGTTGAAGTGGGTAGCAGGGGGCTTTACTCCTACGAGCAGTACTTC. The chain employs TRBV29-1 and TRBJ2-7; TRBD1 agrees at 8 bases. The ends lost 1 base at V and 0 bases at J; junction bases unmatched: 11. The CDR3 has 17 residues. Germline lookup yields CDR1 SQVTM and CDR2 ANQGSEA.

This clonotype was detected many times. CDR3 amino acids: CASSLTGFTEAFF. Here the CDR3 DNA reads TGTGCCAGCAGCTTGACAGGGTTTACTGAAGCTTTCTTT. The chain uses TRBV7-2 and TRBJ1-1, with 7 nucleotides matching TRBD1. CDR3 length equals 13 residues. The junction had 3 bases not matched to a gene; V was cut back by 3 bases and J by 5 bases. Germline V CDR1 and CDR2: SGHTA, FQGNSA.

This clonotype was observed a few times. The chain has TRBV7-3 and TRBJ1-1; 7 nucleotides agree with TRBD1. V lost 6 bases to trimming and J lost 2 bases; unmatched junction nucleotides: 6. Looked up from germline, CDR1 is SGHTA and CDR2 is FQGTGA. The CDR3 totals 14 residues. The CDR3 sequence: CASRQGTDNTEAFF. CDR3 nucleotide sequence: TGTGCCAGCAGGCAGGGGACAGACAACACTGAAGCTTTCTTT.

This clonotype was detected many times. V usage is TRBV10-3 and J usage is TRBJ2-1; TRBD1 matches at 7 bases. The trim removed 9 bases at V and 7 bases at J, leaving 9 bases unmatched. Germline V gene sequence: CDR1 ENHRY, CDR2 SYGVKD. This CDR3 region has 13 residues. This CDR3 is CAIGAARGNEQFF. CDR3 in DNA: TGTGCCATAGGGGCAGCCAGGGGGAATGAGCAGTTCTTC.

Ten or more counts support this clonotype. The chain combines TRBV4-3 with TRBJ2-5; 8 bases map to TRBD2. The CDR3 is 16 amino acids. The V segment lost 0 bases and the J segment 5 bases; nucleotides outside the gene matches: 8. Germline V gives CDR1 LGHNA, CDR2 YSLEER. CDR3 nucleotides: TGCGCCAGCAGCCAAGACAAAGCGGGGGTTGGTGAGACCCAGTACTTC. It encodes CASSQDKAGVGETQYF.

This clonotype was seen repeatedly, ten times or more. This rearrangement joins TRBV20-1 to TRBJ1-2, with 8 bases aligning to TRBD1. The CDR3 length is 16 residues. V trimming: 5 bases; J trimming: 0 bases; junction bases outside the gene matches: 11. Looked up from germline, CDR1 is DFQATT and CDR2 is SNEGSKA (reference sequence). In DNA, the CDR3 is TGCAGTGCTCAGAGGTCGTGGACAGGGACTAACTATGGCTACACCTTC. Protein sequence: CSAQRSWTGTNYGYTF.

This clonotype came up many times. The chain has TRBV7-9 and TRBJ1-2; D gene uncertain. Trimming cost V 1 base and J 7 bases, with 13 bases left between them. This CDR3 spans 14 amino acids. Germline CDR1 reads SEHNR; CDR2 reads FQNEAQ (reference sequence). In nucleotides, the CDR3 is TGTGCCAGCAGCTTAGATTCCCGATACGGTGGCTACACCTTC. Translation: CASSLDSRYGGYTF.

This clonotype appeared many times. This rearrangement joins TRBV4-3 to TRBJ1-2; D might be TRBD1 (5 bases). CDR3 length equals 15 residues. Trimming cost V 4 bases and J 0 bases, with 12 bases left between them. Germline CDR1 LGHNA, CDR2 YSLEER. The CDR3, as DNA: TGCGCCAGCAGCCTTTCGGGACGGTCTAACTATGGCTACACCTTC. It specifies CASSLSGRSNYGYTF.

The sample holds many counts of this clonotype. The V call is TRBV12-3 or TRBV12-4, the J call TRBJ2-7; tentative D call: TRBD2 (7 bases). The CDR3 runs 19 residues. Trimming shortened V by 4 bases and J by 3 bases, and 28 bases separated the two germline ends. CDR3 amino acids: CASSSHYGRGAPDNYEQYF. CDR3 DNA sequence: TGTGCCAGCAGTTCACATTACGGCCGGGGGGCCCCCGATAACTACGAGCAGTACTTC.